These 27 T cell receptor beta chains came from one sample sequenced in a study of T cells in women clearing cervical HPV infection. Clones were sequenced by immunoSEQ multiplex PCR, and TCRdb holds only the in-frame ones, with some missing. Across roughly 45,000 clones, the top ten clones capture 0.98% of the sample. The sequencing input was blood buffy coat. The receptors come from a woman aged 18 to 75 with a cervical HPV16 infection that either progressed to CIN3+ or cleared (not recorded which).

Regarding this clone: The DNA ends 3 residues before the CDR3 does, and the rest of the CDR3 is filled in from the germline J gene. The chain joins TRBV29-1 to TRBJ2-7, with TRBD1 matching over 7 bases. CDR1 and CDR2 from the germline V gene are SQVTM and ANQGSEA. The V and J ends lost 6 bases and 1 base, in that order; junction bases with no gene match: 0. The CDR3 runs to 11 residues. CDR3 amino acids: CSVGQSYEQYF. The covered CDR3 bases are TGCAGCGTGGGACAGTCCTACGAG.

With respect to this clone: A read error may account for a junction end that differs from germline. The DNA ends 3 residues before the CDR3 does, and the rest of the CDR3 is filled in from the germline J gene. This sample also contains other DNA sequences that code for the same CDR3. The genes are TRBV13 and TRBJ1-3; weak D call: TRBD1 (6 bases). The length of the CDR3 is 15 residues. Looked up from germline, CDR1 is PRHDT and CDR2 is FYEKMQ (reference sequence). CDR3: CASSLGQDSGNTIYF. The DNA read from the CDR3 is TGTGCCAGCAGCTTGGGACAAGACTCTGGAAACACG. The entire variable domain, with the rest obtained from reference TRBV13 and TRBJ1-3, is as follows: AAGVIQSPRHLIKEKRETATLKCYPIPRHDTVYWYQQGPGQDPQFLISFYEKMQSDKGSIPDRFSAQQFSDYHSELNMSSLELGDSALYFCASSLGQDSGNTIYFGEGSWLTVV.

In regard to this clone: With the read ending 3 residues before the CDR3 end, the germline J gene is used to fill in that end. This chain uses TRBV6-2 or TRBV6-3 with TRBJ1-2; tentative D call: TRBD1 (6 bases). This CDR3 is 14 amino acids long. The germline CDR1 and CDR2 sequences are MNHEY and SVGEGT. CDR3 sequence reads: CASRSTGFSYDYTF. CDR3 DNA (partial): TGTGCCAGCAGGTCGACAGGATTCTCCTACGAC.

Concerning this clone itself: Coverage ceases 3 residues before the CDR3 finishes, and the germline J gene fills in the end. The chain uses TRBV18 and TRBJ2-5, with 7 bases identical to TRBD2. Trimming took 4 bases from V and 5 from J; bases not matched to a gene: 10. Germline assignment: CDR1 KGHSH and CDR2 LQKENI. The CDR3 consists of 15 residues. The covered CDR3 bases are TGTGCCAGCTCACAAAATCCGGGGGGAGAGGAGACC. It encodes CASSQNPGGEET. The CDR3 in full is CASSQNPGGEETQYF.

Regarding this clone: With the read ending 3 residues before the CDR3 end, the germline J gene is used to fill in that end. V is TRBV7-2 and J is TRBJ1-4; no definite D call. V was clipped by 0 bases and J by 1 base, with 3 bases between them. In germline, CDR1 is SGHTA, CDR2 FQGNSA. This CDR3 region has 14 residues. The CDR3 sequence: CASSLAGTNEKLFF. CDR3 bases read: TGTGCCAGCAGCTTAGCAGGAACTAATGAAAAA. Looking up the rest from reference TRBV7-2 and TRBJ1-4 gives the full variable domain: GAGVSQSPSNKVTEKGKDVELRCDPISGHTALYWYRQSLGQGLEFLIYFQGNSAPDKSGLPSDRFSAERTGGSVSTLTIQRTQQEDSAVYLCASSLAGTNEKLFFGSGTQLSVL.

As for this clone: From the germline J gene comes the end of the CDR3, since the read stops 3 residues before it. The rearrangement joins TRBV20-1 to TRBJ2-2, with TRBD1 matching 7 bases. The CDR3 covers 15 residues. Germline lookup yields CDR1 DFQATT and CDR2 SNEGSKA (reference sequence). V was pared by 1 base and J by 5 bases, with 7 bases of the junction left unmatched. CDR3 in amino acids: CSARVAHRGTGELFF. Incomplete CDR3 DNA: TGCAGTGCTAGAGTAGCCCACAGGGGTACCGGGGAG.

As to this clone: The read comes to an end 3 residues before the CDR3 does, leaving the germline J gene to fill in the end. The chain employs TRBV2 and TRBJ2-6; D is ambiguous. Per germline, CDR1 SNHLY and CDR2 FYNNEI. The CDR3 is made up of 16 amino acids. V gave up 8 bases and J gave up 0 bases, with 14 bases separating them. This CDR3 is CASAKTPTSGANVLTF. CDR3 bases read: TGTGCCAGCGCAAAAACACCAACCTCTGGGGCCAACGTC.

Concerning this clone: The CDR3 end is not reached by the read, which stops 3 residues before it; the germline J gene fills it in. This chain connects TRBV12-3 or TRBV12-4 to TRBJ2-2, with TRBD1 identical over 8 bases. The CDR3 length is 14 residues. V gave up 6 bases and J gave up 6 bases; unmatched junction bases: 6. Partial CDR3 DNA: TGTGCCAGCAGACAAGACAGGGGAGCCGGGGAG. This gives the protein CASRQDRGAGE. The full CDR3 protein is CASRQDRGAGELFF.

Here the CDR3 reads CASSSSSYEQYF. Incomplete CDR3 DNA: TGTGCCAGCAGCTCATCTAGCTACGAG. V and J are TRBV11-2 and TRBJ2-7; D is uncertain. The read ends 3 residues early relative to the CDR3; the germline J gene fills the gap. Germline V gene lookup returns CDR1 SGHAT and CDR2 FQNNGV. This CDR3 comprises 12 residues. Trimming left V 4 bases short and J 3 bases short, with 7 bases between.

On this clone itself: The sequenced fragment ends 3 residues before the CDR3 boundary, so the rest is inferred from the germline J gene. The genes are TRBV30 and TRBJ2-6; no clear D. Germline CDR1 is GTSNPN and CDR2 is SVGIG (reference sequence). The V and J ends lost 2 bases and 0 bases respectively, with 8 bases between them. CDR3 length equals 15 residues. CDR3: CAWSTHTSGANVLTF. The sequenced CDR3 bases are TGTGCCTGGAGTACCCACACCTCTGGGGCCAACGTC.

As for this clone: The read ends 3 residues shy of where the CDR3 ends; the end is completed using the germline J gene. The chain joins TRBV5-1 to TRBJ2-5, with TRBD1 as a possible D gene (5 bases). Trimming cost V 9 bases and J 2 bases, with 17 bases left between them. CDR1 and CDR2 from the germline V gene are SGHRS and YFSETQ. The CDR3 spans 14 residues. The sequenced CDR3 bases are TGCGCCACAAAACAAGACAGTTCACAAGAGACC. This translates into CATKQDSSQET. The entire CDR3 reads CATKQDSSQETQYF.

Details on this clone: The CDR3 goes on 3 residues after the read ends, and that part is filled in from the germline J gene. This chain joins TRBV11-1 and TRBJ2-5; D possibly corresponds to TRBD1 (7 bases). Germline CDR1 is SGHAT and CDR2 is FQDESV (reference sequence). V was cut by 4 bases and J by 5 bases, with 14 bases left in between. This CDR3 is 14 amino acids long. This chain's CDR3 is CASSSLQGRETQYF. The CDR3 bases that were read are TGTGCCAGCAGCTCGTTACAGGGGAGGGAGACC.

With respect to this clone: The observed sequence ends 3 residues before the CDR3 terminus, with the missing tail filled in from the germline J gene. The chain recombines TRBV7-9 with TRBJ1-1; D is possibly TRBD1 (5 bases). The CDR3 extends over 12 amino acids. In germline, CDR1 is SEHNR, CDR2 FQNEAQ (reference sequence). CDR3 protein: CASSLENRNAFF. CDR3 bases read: TGTGCCAGCAGCTTAGAAAACAGGAAT. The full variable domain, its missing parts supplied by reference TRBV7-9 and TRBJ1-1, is DTGVSQNPRHKITKRGQNVTFRCDPISEHNRLYWYRQTLGQGPEFLTYFQNEAQLEKSRLLSDRFSAERPKGSFSTLEIQRTEQGDSAMYLCASSLENRNAFFGQGTRLTVV.

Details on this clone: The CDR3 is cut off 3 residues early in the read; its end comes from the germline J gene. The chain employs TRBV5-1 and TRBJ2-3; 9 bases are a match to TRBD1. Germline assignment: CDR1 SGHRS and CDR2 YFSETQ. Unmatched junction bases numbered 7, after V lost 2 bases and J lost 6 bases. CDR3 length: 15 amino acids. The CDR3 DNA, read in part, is TGCGCCAGCAGCTTATTACAGGGGGCGGTTGATACG. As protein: CASSLLQGAVDT. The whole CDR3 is CASSLLQGAVDTQYF. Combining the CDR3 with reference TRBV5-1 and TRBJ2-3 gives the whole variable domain KAGVTQTPRYLIKTRGQQVTLSCSPISGHRSVSWYQQTPGQGLQFLFEYFSETQRNKGNFPGRFSGRQFSNSRSEMNVSTLELGDSALYLCASSLLQGAVDTQYFGPGTRLTVL.

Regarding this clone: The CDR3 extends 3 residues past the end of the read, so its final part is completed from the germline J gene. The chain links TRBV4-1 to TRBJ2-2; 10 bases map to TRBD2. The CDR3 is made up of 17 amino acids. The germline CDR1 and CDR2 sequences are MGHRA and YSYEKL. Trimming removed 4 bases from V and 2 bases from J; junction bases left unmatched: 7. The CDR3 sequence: CASSRGAGGINTGELFF. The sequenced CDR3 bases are TGCGCCAGCAGCCGAGGAGCGGGGGGGATCAACACCGGGGAG.

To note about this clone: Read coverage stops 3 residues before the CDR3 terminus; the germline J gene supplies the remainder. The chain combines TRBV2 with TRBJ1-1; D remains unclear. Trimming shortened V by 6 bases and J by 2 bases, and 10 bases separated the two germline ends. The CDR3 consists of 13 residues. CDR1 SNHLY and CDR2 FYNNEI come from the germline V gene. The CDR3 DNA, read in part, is TGTGCCAGCAGGAGACAAACTAACACTGAA. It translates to CASRRQTNTE. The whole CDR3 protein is CASRRQTNTEAFF.

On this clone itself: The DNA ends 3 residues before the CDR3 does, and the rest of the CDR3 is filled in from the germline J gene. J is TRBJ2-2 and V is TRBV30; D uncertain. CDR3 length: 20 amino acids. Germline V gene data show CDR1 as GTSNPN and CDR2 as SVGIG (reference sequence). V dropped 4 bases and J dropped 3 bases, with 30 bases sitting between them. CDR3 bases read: TGTGCCTGGACACCCACCACCCCCCACGACCCCCAGCAGGACACCGGGGAG. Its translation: CAWTPTTPHDPQQDTGE. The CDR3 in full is CAWTPTTPHDPQQDTGELFF.

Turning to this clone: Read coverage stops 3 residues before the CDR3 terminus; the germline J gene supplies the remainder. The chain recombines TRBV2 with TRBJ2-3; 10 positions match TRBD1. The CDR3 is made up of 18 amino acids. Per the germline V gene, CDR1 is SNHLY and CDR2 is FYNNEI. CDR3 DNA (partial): TGTGCCAGCGAGGCCCGGGACAGGGGACCTTATAGCAATCAGCCG. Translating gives CASEARDRGPYSNQP. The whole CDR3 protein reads CASEARDRGPYSNQPQYF.

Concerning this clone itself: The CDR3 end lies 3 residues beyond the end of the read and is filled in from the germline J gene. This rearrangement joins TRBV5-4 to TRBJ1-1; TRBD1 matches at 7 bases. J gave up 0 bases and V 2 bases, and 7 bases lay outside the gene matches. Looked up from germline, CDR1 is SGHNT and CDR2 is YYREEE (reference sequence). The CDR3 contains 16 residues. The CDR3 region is CASSFSRGLMNTEAFF. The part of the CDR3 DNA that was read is TGTGCCAGCAGCTTTTCAAGGGGGCTTATGAACACTGAA.

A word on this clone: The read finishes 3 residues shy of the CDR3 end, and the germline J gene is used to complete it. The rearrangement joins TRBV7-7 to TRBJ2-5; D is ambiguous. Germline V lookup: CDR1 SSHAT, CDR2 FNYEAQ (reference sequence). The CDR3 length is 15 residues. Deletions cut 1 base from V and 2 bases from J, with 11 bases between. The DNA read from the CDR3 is TGTGCCAGCAGCTTAGGGCCGCAGAAACAAGAGACC. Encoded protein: CASSLGPQKQET. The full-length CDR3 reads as CASSLGPQKQETQYF. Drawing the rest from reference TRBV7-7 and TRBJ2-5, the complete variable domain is GAGVSQSPRYKVTKRGQDVTLRCDPISSHATLYWYQQALGQGPEFLTYFNYEAQPDKSGLPSDRFSAERPEGSISTLTIQRTEQRDSAMYRCASSLGPQKQETQYFGPGTRLLVL.

This CDR3 is CASRGQGVSPLHF. CDR3 bases read: TGTGCCAGCAGAGGACAGGGGGTTTCACCC. The V gene is TRBV2, the J gene TRBJ1-6; 10 nucleotides line up with TRBD1. The read ends 3 residues before the CDR3 terminus; that terminus is restored from the germline J gene. The J segment lost 9 bases and the V segment lost 6 bases, leaving 2 bases of the junction unmatched. CDR3 length: 13 residues. Per the germline V gene, CDR1 is SNHLY and CDR2 is FYNNEI.

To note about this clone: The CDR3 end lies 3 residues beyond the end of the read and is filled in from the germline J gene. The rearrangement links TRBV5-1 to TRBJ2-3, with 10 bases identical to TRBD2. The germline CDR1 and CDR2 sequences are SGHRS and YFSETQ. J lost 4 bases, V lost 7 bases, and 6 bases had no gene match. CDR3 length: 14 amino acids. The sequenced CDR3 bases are TGCGCCAGCGGTTCTAGCGGGGGTGCAGATACG. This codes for CASGSSGGADT. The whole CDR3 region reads CASGSSGGADTQYF.

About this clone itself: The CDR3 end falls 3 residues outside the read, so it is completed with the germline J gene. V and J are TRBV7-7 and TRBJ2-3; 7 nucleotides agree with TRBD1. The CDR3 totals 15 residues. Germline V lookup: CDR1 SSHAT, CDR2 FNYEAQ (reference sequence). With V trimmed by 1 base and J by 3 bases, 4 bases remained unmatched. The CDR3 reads CASSLDGTDTDTQYF. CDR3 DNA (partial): TGTGCCAGCAGCTTAGACGGGACAGATACAGATACG.

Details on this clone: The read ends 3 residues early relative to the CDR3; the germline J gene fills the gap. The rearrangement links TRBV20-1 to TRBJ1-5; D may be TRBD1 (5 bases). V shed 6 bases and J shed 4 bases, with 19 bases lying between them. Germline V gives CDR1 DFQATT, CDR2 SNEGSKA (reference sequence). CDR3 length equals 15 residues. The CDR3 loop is CSASSSGQGNQPQHF. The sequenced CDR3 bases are TGCAGTGCCTCCTCCTCGGGCCAGGGAAATCAGCCC.

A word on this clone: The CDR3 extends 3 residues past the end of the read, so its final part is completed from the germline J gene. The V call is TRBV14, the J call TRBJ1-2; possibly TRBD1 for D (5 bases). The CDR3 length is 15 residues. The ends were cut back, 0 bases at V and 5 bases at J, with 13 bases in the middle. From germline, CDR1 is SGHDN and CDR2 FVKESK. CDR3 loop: CASSQDRGREYGYTF. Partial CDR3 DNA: TGTGCCAGCAGCCAAGATCGGGGGAGAGAATATGGC. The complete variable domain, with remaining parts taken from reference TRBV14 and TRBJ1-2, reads EAGVTQFPSHSVIEKGQTVTLRCDPISGHDNLYWYRRVMGKEIKFLLHFVKESKQDESGMPNNRFLAERTGGTYSTLKVQPAELEDSGVYFCASSQDRGREYGYTFGSGTRLTVV.

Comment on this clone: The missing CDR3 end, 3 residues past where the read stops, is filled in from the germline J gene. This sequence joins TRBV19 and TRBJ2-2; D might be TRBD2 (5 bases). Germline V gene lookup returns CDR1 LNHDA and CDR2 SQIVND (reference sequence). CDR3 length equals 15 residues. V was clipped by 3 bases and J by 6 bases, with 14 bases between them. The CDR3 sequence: CASSIVLGAAGELFF. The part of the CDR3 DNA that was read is TGTGCCAGTAGTATCGTATTGGGAGCGGCCGGGGAG.

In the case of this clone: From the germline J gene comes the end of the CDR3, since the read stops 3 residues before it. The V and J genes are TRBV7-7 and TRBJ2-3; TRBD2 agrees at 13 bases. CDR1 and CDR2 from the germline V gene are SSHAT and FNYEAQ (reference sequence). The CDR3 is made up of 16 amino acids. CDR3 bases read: TGTGCCAGCAGCGGACTAGCGGGGGCCTCCCAAGAGACG. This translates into CASSGLAGASQET. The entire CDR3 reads CASSGLAGASQETQYF.